This T cell receptor beta chain originates from a study of OX40 agonist ivuxolimab in advanced cancers. Some clones are missing from TCRdb's copy, which holds only in-frame ones; the method was immunoSEQ multiplex PCR. This sample carries over 95,000 clones, roughly 90% of them seen once, and the ten largest clones take approximately 0.8%. Sequencing was performed on CD4+ or CD8+ T cells sorted from blood, taken in a trial of the OX40 agonist ivuxolimab. The source is an adult with an advanced solid tumor such as melanoma, head and neck, liver or kidney cancer.

The CDR3 sequence is CASSLREGHAETQYF. CDR3 bases: TGTGCCAGCAGCTTAAGGGAGGGGCACGCAGAGACCCAGTACTTC. V is TRBV7-7 and J is TRBJ2-5, with TRBD2 matching 7 bases. The germline gives CDR1 SSHAT, CDR2 FNYEAQ (reference sequence). J was trimmed by 4 bases and V by 2 bases; bases with no gene match: 7. This CDR3 is built from 15 residues.